A selection of T cell receptor beta chains follows, all from one sample in a study of blood T cells in healthy people across ages. TCRdb re-analysed the 5' RACE reads in MiXCR, keeping a single row per CDR3 protein. This table holds 750,000 or so distinct CDR3 sequences, roughly 25% found once. These data were also filed under a second study, of T cells of mothers and their children.

The sample was blood. The origin of the receptors is a boy aged 5-17 years in good health. The CDR3 runs from the conserved cysteine through the conserved F or W. The order of the fields is CDR3 length, V gene, D gene, J gene, clone size, CDR3 DNA, CDR3 protein. The D gene is left open where the match is weak. For some rows the clone size is stated as once, few or many, or as a class when expanded; others skip it.

14	TRBV18	TRBD1	TRBJ1-2	.	TGCGCCAGCTCAGCCGGGACAGGGAACTATGGCTACACCTTC	CASSAGTGNYGYTF
15	TRBV5-1	TRBD2	TRBJ2-1	.	TGCGCCAGCAGCCATCGGGAGGACTCCTACAATGAGCAGTTCTTC	CASSHREDSYNEQFF
15	TRBV19	TRBD2	TRBJ2-3	.	TGTGCCAGTAGTAAAACTAGCGGGAGCCCAGATACGCAGTATTTT	CASSKTSGSPDTQYF
14	TRBV3-1	.	TRBJ2-5	.	TGTGCCAGCAGCCCTCGGGACGGACAAGAGACCCAGTACTTC	CASSPRDGQETQYF
15	TRBV28	.	TRBJ2-1	.	TGTGCCAGCAAGTTTCAGGAGGCCACGAGGGGGGAGCAGTTCTTC	CASKFQEATRGEQFF
17	TRBV5-1	TRBD2	TRBJ2-1	few	TGCGCCAGCAGCGCGGGGACTAGCGGCGGCTCCTACAATGAGCAGTTCTTC	CASSAGTSGGSYNEQFF
15	TRBV20-1	.	TRBJ2-2	.	TGCAGTGCTAGAGAACGGCTTTTGAACACCGGGGAGCTGTTTTTT	CSARERLLNTGELFF
14	TRBV9	TRBD2	TRBJ2-5	many	TGTGCCAGCAGCTCGGGAGGATTGAGAGAGACCCAGTACTTC	CASSSGGLRETQYF
11	TRBV29-1	.	TRBJ1-1	few	TGCAGCGCCCAGAGGGGCACTGAAGCTTTCTTT	CSAQRGTEAFF
16	TRBV29-1	TRBD2	TRBJ2-7	few	TGCAGCGTTGAAACGGGGACTAGCGGAAATACCTACGAGCAGTACTTC	CSVETGTSGNTYEQYF
14	TRBV2	.	TRBJ1-6	.	TGTGCCAGCAGTATCTGGACCGATAATTCACCCCTCCACTTT	CASSIWTDNSPLHF
16	TRBV4-2	TRBD2	TRBJ2-7	.	TGTGCCAGCAGCCAAGACCCTAGCGGCCTCTCCTACGAGCAGTACTTC	CASSQDPSGLSYEQYF
13	TRBV29-1	TRBD1	TRBJ2-1	few	TGCAGCGTTGGAGACAGGGAAGGGAATGAGCAGTTCTTC	CSVGDREGNEQFF
14	TRBV5-1	.	TRBJ2-3	.	TGCGCCAGCAGCTTGGAACAGATCACAGATACGCAGTATTTT	CASSLEQITDTQYF
15	TRBV28	TRBD2	TRBJ2-7	few	TGTGCCAGCAGTGCGCTAGCGGCTTCCTCCTACGAGCAGTACTTC	CASSALAASSYEQYF
14	TRBV12-5	.	TRBJ1-1	.	TGTGCTAGTGGCAGAGACAGCATGAACACTGAAGCTTTCTTT	CASGRDSMNTEAFF
17	TRBV24-1	.	TRBJ2-1	.	TGTGCCACCAGTGAGCAGGATAGCCGGGGTCCTTACAATGAGCAGTTCTTC	CATSEQDSRGPYNEQFF
17	TRBV11-2	TRBD2	TRBJ2-3	few	TGTGCCAGCAGCTCCCGGACTAGCGGGCATAGCACAGATACGCAGTATTTT	CASSSRTSGHSTDTQYF
16	TRBV11-2	.	TRBJ2-5	few	TGTGCCAGCAGCCAGCTTCGCGGGATCCAGGAAGAGACCCAGTACTTC	CASSQLRGIQEETQYF
10	TRBV27	.	TRBJ2-7	.	TGTGCCCCGACGTGCTACGAGCAGTACTTC	CAPTCYEQYF
12	TRBV29-1	.	TRBJ2-7	few	TGCAGTGTTGAACGGGGGCGGGGCGAGCAGTACTTC	CSVERGRGEQYF
15	TRBV9	.	TRBJ2-2	.	TGTGCCAGCAGCGCAGCGCGGACCGCCTGGGAGGAGCTGTTTTTT	CASSAARTAWEELFF
15	TRBV5-4	.	TRBJ2-5	.	TGTGCCAGCAGCTTGGAACTCGAGCGGTTAGAGACCCAGTACTTC	CASSLELERLETQYF
14	TRBV10-3	.	TRBJ1-6	few	TGTGCCATCAGTGTTGGGGAGGATAATTCACCCCTCCACTTT	CAISVGEDNSPLHF
17	TRBV2	TRBD2	TRBJ2-1	.	TGTGCCAGCAGTCAGACCGGGACTAGCGGGAGGTCCAATGAGCAGTTCTTC	CASSQTGTSGRSNEQFF
14	TRBV11-2	TRBD1	TRBJ1-4	.	TGTGCCAGCAGCTCACCAGGGGGGTACGAAAAACTGTTTTTT	CASSSPGGYEKLFF
12	TRBV29-1	TRBD2	TRBJ2-5	few	TGCAGCGACCTACTAGCGGAAGAGACCCAGTACTTC	CSDLLAEETQYF
18	TRBV7-9	TRBD2	TRBJ2-7	.	TGTGCCAGCAGCTTAGAGCGACTAGCGGCCCAGGGCTCCTACGAGCAGTACTTC	CASSLERLAAQGSYEQYF
14	TRBV11-2	.	TRBJ1-5	many	TGTGCCAGCAGCTTAGACAGGGTCAATCAGCCCCAGCATTTT	CASSLDRVNQPQHF
15	TRBV29-1	TRBD1	TRBJ2-2	few	TGCAGCGTTGCCGGTGACAGGGGTCTTGGCGGGGAGCTGTTTTTT	CSVAGDRGLGGELFF
15	TRBV20-1	TRBD2	TRBJ2-1	few	TGCAGTGCTAGGAAACCGGGACTAGCGTCTAATGAGCAGTTCTTC	CSARKPGLASNEQFF
14	TRBV6-5	.	TRBJ1-2	.	TGTGCCAGCAGTTACGCGACATTCCGCTATGGCTACACCTTC	CASSYATFRYGYTF
14	TRBV6-5	.	TRBJ2-2	.	TGTGCCAGCAGTTCAGCGGTAAACACCGGGGAGCTGGTTTTT	CASSSAVNTGELVF
16	TRBV7-3	TRBD2	TRBJ2-3	few	TGTGCCAGCAGCTTAACAGCGGGAGAGTACACAGATACGCAGTATTTT	CASSLTAGEYTDTQYF
13	TRBV4-2	.	TRBJ1-1	few	TGTGCCAGCAGCCACGGACAGAACACTGAAGCTTTCTTT	CASSHGQNTEAFF
13	TRBV12-3/TRBV12-4	.	TRBJ2-7	few	TGTGCCAGCAGTGGATGGGGCAGGTACGAGCAGTACTTC	CASSGWGRYEQYF
14	TRBV20-1	TRBD2	TRBJ2-1	few	TGCAGTGCTAGAGACGGACTAGCGGGTAATGAGCAGTTCTTC	CSARDGLAGNEQFF
15	TRBV5-5	.	TRBJ1-6	.	TGTGCCAGCAGCTTGGATCCGCAGGGGTCGACACCCCTCCACTTT	CASSLDPQGSTPLHF
16	TRBV6-5	TRBD1	TRBJ2-2	.	TGTGCCAGCAGTACGGACAGGGGGAAGAACACCGGGGAGCTGTTTTTT	CASSTDRGKNTGELFF
13	TRBV7-7	.	TRBJ2-5	many	TGTGCTAGCAGCTTTCGGCTCGAAGAGACCCAGTACTTC	CASSFRLEETQYF